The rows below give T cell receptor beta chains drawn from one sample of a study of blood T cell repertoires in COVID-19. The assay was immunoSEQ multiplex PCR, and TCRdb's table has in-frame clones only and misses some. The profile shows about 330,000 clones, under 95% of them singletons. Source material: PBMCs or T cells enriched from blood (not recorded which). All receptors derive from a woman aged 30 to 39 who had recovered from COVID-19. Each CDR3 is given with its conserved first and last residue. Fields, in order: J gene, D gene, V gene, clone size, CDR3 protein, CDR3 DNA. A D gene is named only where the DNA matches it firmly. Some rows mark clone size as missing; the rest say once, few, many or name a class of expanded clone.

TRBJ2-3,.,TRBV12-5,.,CASAYTDTQYF,TGTGCTAGTGCCTACACAGATACGCAGTATTTT
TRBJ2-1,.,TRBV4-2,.,CASSQGQRSSYNEQFF,TGTGCCAGCAGCCAGGGCCAGCGGAGCTCCTACAATGAGCAGTTCTTC
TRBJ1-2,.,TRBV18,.,CASSPSTFTHYGYTF,TGTGCCAGCTCACCCTCCACTTTTACTCACTATGGCTACACCTTC
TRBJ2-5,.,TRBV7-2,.,CASSQRQTQYF,TGTGCCAGCAGCCAGCGACAGACCCAGTACTTC
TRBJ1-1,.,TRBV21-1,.,CASPFGTGGANTEAFF,TGTGCCAGCCCTTTCGGGACAGGGGGTGCGAACACTGAAGCTTTCTTT
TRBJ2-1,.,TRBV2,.,CASPARQANEQFF,TGTGCCAGCCCGGCGAGACAGGCCAATGAGCAGTTCTTC
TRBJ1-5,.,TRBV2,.,CASSSGDQPQHF,TGTGCCAGCAGTTCGGGAGATCAGCCCCAGCATTTT
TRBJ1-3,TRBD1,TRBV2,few,CASSRRPGQGYGNTIYF,TGTGCCAGCAGTAGGCGACCGGGACAGGGTTACGGAAACACCATATATTTT
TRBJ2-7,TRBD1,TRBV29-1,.,CSVLDRGQHEQYF,TGCAGCGTTTTGGACAGGGGGCAACACGAGCAGTACTTC
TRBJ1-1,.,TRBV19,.,CASSAQGKMEAFF,TGTGCCAGTAGTGCCCAGGGGAAGATGGAAGCTTTCTTT
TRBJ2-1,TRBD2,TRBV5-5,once,CASSPPGGGYNEQFF,TGTGCCAGCAGCCCCCCAGGCGGGGGTTACAATGAGCAGTTCTTC
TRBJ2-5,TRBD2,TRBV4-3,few,CASSQGLATQETQYF,TGCGCCAGCAGCCAAGGACTAGCGACACAAGAGACCCAGTACTTC
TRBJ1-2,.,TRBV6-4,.,CASSDMQGRNYGYTF,TGTGCCAGCAGTGATATGCAGGGTAGGAACTATGGCTACACCTTC
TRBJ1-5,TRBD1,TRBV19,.,CASSIWTGFSNQPQHF,TGTGCCAGTAGTATCTGGACAGGGTTTAGCAATCAGCCCCAGCATTTT
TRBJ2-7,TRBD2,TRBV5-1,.,CASSPRTSGNLEQYF,TGCGCCAGCAGTCCGAGGACTAGCGGGAACCTCGAGCAGTACTTC
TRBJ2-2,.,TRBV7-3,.,CASSSGHTGTGELFF,TGTGCCAGCAGCTCGGGACACACCGGGACCGGGGAGCTGTTTTTT
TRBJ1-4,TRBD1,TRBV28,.,CASRPGTGAEKLFF,TGTGCCAGCAGACCCGGGACAGGGGCTGAAAAACTGTTTTTT
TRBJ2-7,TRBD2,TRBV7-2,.,CASSSARLAGGGEQYF,TGTGCCAGCAGCTCCGCTAGACTAGCGGGAGGGGGCGAGCAGTACTTC
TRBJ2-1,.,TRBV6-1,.,CASSETGAYNEQFF,TGTGCCAGCAGTGAAACAGGAGCTTACAATGAGCAGTTCTTC
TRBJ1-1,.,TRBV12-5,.,CASGLVGGEAFF,TGTGCTAGTGGTTTGGTCGGGGGAGAAGCTTTCTTT
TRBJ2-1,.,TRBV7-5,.,CARSTGLKYPNEQFF,TGTGCCAGAAGTACCGGACTAAAGTACCCTAATGAGCAGTTCTTC
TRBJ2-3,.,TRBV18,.,CASSPRGKAGTDTQYF,TGTGCCAGCTCACCGCGGGGCAAAGCGGGCACAGATACGCAGTATTTT
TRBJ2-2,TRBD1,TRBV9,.,CASSVDDYGTGGTGELFF,TGTGCCAGCAGCGTAGACGATTACGGGACAGGCGGGACCGGGGAGCTGTTTTTT
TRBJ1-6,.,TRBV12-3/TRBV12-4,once,CASSFQGNSPLHF,TGTGCCAGCAGTTTCCAGGGTAATTCACCCCTCCACTTT
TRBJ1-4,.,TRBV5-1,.,CASSLSGGGVMEKLFF,TGCGCCAGCAGCTTGTCAGGAGGAGGAGTGATGGAAAAACTGTTTTTT
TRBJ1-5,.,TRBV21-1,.,CASRQGFQQPQHF,TGTGCCAGCCGCCAGGGGTTTCAGCAGCCCCAGCATTTT
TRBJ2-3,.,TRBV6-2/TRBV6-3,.,CASSYSDRGSTDTQYF,TGTGCCAGCAGTTACTCTGATCGCGGGAGCACAGATACGCAGTATTTT
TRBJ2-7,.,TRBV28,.,CASSPDGGHYTYEQYF,TGTGCCAGCTCCCCCGACGGGGGGCACTACACCTACGAGCAGTACTTC
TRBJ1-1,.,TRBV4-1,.,CASSQGQILNTEAFF,TGCGCCAGCAGCCAAGGACAGATATTGAACACTGAAGCTTTCTTT
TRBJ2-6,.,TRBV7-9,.,CASSLPIGTFRSGANVLTF,TGTGCCAGCAGCTTACCGATTGGGACATTCCGCTCTGGGGCCAACGTCCTGACTTTC
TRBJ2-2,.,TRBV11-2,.,CASSLDITGELFF,TGTGCCAGCAGCTTAGATATCACCGGGGAGCTGTTTTTT
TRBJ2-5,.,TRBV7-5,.,CARSLRDRGKETQYF,TGTGCCAGAAGCTTACGGGACAGGGGGAAGGAGACCCAGTACTTC
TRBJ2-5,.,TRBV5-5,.,CASSLASGARETQYF,TGTGCCAGCAGCTTGGCGTCTGGGGCCCGAGAGACCCAGTACTTC
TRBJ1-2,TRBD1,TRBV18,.,CASSPGDSGYGYTF,TGTGCCAGCTCACCCGGGGACAGCGGGTATGGCTACACCTTC
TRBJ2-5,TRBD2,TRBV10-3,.,CAIKEGGIQETQYF,TGTGCCATCAAGGAGGGAGGGATCCAAGAGACCCAGTACTTC
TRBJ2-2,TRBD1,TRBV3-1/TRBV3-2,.,CASSRKGAGAPGELFF,TGTGCCAGCAGTCGCAAGGGGGCAGGGGCGCCCGGGGAGCTGTTTTTT
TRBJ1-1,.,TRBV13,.,CASSLDSRNTEAFF,TGTGCCAGCAGCCTGGACAGTCGGAACACTGAAGCTTTCTTT
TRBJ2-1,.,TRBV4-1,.,CASSQGTGRYNNEQFF,TGCGCCAGCAGCCAAGGTACAGGGCGGTACAACAATGAGCAGTTCTTC
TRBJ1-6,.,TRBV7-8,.,CASSLQGSSSPLHF,TGTGCCAGCAGCTTACAGGGATCGTCTTCACCCCTCCACTTT
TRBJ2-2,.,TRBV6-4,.,CASQVYANTGELFF,TGTGCCAGTCAGGTTTACGCGAACACCGGGGAGCTGTTTTTT
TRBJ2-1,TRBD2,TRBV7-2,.,CASSSRTSGGDNEQFF,TGTGCCAGCAGTTCAAGAACTAGCGGGGGGGACAATGAGCAGTTCTTC
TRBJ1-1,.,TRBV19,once,CASSRLRGEAFF,TGTGCCAGTAGTAGGCTTCGCGGTGAAGCTTTCTTT
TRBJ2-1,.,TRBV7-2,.,CASSLSGNEQFF,TGTGCCAGCAGCTTATCCGGGAATGAGCAGTTCTTC
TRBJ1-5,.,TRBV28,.,CASSVTTNQPQHF,TGTGCCAGCAGCGTTACAACCAATCAGCCCCAGCATTTT
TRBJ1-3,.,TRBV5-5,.,CASSRLQGGNTIYF,TGTGCCAGCTCCAGGCTTCAAGGTGGAAACACCATATATTTT
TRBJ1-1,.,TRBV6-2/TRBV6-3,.,CASSSLTFEDTEAFF,TGTGCCAGCAGTTCCCTGACTTTCGAGGACACTGAAGCTTTCTTT